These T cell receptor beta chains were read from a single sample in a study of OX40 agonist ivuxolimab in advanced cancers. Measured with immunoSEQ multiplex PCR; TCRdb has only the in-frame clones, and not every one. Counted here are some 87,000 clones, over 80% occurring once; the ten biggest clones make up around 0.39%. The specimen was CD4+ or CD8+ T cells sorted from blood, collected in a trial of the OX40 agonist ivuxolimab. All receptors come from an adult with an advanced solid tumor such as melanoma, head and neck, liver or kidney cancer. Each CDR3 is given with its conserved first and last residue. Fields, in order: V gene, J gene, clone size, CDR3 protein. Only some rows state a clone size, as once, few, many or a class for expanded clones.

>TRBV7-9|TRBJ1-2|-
CASSLRQGGYTF
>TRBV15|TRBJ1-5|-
CATSRVEGNNQPQHF
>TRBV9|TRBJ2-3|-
CASSTHPGGDTQYF
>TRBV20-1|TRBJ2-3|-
CSAAGSPTQYF
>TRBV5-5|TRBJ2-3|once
CASSRTSGGAGTTDTQYF
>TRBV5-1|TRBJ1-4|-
CASSRDSLSANEKLFF
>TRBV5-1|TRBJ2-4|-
CASSSGPRELVEYF
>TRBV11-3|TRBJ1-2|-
CASSPGQEYGYTF
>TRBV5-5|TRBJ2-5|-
CASSFRTVETQYF
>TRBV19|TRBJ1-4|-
CASSIRSGTGGEKLFF
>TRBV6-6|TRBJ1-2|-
CASSYGGLANYGYTF
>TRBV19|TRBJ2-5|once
CASSISQGVETQYF
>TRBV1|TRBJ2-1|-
CTSSQDGFWPNEQFF
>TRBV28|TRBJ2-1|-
CASSLGRPFSYNEQFF
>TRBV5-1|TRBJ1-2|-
CASSLDGGGYTF
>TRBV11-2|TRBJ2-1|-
CASSLEGPGVGPRSYNEQFF
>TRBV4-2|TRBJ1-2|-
CASSLQPTNYGYTF
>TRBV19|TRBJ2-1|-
CASSYPPGSDRRGEQFF
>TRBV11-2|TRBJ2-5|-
CASSLMAGGDQETQYF
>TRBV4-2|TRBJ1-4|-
CASSRDGADEKLFF
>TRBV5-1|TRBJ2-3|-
CASSFLAGSTSDTQYF
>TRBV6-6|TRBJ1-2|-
CASGATGAYGYTF
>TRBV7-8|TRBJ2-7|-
CASRRLPAMGEQYF
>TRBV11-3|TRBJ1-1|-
CASSSGQRNTEAFF